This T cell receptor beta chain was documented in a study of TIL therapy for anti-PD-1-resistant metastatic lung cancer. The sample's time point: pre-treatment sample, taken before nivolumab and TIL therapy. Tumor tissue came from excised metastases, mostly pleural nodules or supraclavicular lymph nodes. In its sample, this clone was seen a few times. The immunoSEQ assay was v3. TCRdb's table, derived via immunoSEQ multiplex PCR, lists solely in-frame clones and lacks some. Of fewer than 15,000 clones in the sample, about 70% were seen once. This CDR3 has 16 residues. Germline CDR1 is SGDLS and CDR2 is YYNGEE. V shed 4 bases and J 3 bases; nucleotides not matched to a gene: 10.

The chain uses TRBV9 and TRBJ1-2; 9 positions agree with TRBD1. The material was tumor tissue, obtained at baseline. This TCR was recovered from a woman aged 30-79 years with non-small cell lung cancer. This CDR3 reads CASSIPGTGKDYGYTF. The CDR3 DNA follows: TGTGCCAGCAGCATCCCCGGGACAGGGAAGGACTATGGCTACACCTTC.